The source of this TCR beta chain is a study of blood T cell repertoires in COVID-19. In Seattle, patients joined the study during active infection and were tracked longitudinally. Original methodology: By means of reference gene primer amplification, nucleated cell counts were estimated. The table came from immunoSEQ multiplex PCR; TCRdb's copy has only in-frame clones and leaves some out. Clonal size and the V and J genes are those of that table, whereas D and trimming came from the DNA. Among about 170,000 clones, roughly four fifths were seen once, and the ten largest hold approximately 2.6%. Looked up from germline, CDR1 is SEHNR and CDR2 is FQNEAQ (reference sequence). Trimming took 1 base from V and 6 from J; bases not matched to a gene: 2. The CDR3 consists of 15 residues. This clone was found once.

What was sequenced was peripheral blood. The rearrangement links TRBV7-9 to TRBJ1-4; 10 nucleotides align to TRBD1. The sequence was obtained from a woman at least 80 years old with COVID-19, enrolled during active disease. The CDR3 loop reads CASSLGQGAHEKLFF. In DNA form, the CDR3 reads TGTGCCAGCAGCTTAGGACAGGGGGCACATGAAAAACTGTTTTTT.